Presented here are 8 T cell receptor beta chains from one specimen sequenced in a study of CD8+ T cells in alopecia areata. Following extraction, RNA underwent reverse transcription to cDNA, which served as the sequencing template. The table came from immunoSEQ multiplex PCR; TCRdb's copy has only in-frame clones and leaves some out. The sample includes some 170,000 clones, roughly 63% seen only once; the top ten take around 1.6%. The sample here was CD4+ T cells sorted from blood, taken at week 0. The receptors originated from a human donor with alopecia areata.

This clone has at least ten counts. The V call is TRBV7-2, the J call TRBJ2-7, with D perhaps given as TRBD1 or TRBD2 (5 bases each). Trimming removed 1 base from V and 9 bases from J, with 19 bases in between. The CDR3 extends over 15 amino acids. The germline gives CDR1 SGHTA, CDR2 FQGNSA. CDR3 sequence (DNA): TGTGCCAGCAGCTTAGTTGACAGAGCGGACTCCTTGCAGTACTTC. This encodes CASSLVDRADSLQYF.

In its sample, this clone was seen a few times. The sample carries other DNA sequences with the same CDR3. For the CDR3, the DNA is TGCAGCGTTGCCGGGGGGCCGGAGACCCAGTACTTC. Residues: CSVAGGPETQYF. The chain employs TRBV29-1 and TRBJ2-5; a possible D gene is TRBD2 (7 bases). V was cut by 4 bases and J by 5 bases, with 11 bases left in between. This CDR3 is built from 12 residues. Germline CDR1 and CDR2: SQVTM and ANQGSEA.

The chain combines TRBV7-3 with TRBJ2-7; 9 positions match TRBD1. The CDR3 runs 16 residues. The V gene's germline CDR1 is SGHTA and CDR2 FQGTGA. The V segment lost 4 bases and the J segment 0 bases; nucleotides outside the gene matches: 7. The CDR3 protein is CASSWAGTGSSYEQYF. CDR3 DNA sequence: TGTGCCAGCAGCTGGGCCGGGACAGGGAGCTCCTACGAGCAGTACTTC. Filled out from reference TRBV7-3 and TRBJ2-7, the complete variable domain reads GAGVSQTPSNKVTEKGKYVELRCDPISGHTALYWYRQSLGQGPEFLIYFQGTGAADDSGLPNDRFFAVRPEGSVSTLKIQRTERGDSAVYLCASSWAGTGSSYEQYFGPGTRLTVT.

The rearrangement joins TRBV7-9 to TRBJ2-3, with 8 bases matching TRBD2. CDR3 length: 17 amino acids. Per the germline V gene, CDR1 is SEHNR and CDR2 is FQNEAQ (reference sequence). V dropped 2 bases and J dropped 2; count of bases not matched to a gene: 9. The CDR3 reads CASSLWIAGGLTDTQYF. In nucleotides, the CDR3 is TGTGCCAGCAGCTTATGGATTGCGGGGGGCCTCACAGATACGCAGTATTTT.

This clone was observed a few times. The V and J genes are TRBV25-1 and TRBJ1-6, with D possibly TRBD1 on 6 matching bases. Trimming took off 6 bases at V and 6 bases at J, with 15 bases between the two ends. The germline V gene has CDR1 MGHDK and CDR2 SYGVNS. This CDR3 spans 15 amino acids. This chain's CDR3 is CASRKTDSSNSPLHF. CDR3 DNA: TGTGCCAGCAGAAAAACGGACAGTTCTAATTCACCCCTCCACTTT.

In its sample, this clone was seen a few times. The V call is TRBV10-2, the J call TRBJ1-6, with D perhaps TRBD1 (5 bases). The CDR3 contains 14 residues. Germline CDR1 WSHSY, CDR2 SAAADI. With 2 bases removed from V and 7 bases from J, the gap between germline ends came to 9 bases. The DNA of the CDR3 is TGCGCCAGCAGTGAGCAGGGTGACAATTCACCCCTCCACTTT. Translating gives CASSEQGDNSPLHF.

This chain links TRBV29-1 with TRBJ2-7, with 10 bases matching TRBD2. The V gene end was trimmed by 3 bases and the J gene end by 0 bases; junction bases not matched to a gene: 5. The length of the CDR3 is 15 residues. Germline V lookup: CDR1 SQVTM, CDR2 ANQGSEA. The CDR3 bases are TGCAGCGTTGAGGGGGCTAGCGGGGGCTCCTACGAGCAGTACTTC. This translates into CSVEGASGGSYEQYF.

The V gene is TRBV12-5, the J gene TRBJ1-2; maybe TRBD1 (5 bases). Germline V CDR1 and CDR2: LGHNT, FRNRAP. This CDR3 contains 11 residues. The V and J ends lost 6 bases and 3 bases respectively, with 5 bases between them. The CDR3 sequence: CASGTDYGYTF. The CDR3, as DNA: TGTGCTAGTGGGACAGACTATGGCTACACCTTC.